Here is one TCR beta chain with its context. Antigen unknown. The entry originates in a study of metastatic and nonmetastatic thyroid tumors. Overall study: The study looked at repertoires side by side in blood and in tumor or nodule tissue from malignant and benign thyroid patients.

Study results and limitations: The reported finding was significantly higher TCR beta diversity in malignant thyroid tumors relative to benign nodules, in blood and tumor.

Germline CDR1 is DFQATT and CDR2 is SNEGSKA (reference sequence). Trimming took 2 bases from V and 6 from J, leaving 20 bases between them. This CDR3 region has 15 residues. In the original analysis: Clinicopathological groups of papillary thyroid cancer showed CDR3 differences that were used to build a distant-metastasis classifier. TCRdb re-processed the PCR reads through MiXCR. The V and J calls come from TCRdb's annotation, not from the publication. The sample has 25,000 to 35,000 clones, about a tenth seen once. Thyroid surgery took place with no prior treatment in any patient. What was sequenced was blood. The clonotype comes from a female donor with papillary thyroid cancer or a benign thyroid nodule (not recorded which). Some clones in this sample may be carry-over from other donors' samples. J is TRBJ2-7 and V is TRBV20-1; no definite D call. CDR3 residues: CSARYESGILSEQYF. In nucleotides, the CDR3 is TGCAGTGCTAGATACGAAAGTGGGATTCTTTCCGAGCAGTACTTC.